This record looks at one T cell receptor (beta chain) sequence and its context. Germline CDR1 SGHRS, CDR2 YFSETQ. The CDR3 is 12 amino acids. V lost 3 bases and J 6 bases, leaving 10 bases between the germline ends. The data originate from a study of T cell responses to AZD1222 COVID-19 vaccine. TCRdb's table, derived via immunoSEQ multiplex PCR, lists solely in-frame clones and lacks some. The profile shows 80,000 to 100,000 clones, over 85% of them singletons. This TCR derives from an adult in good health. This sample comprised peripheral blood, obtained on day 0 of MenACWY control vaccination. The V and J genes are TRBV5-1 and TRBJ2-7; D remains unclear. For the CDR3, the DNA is TGCGCCAGCAGCTCGGCCAGAATCGAGCAGTACTTC. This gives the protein CASSSARIEQYF. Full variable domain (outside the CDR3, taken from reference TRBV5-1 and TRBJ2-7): KAGVTQTPRYLIKTRGQQVTLSCSPISGHRSVSWYQQTPGQGLQFLFEYFSETQRNKGNFPGRFSGRQFSNSRSEMNVSTLELGDSALYLCASSSARIEQYFGPGTRLTVT.